The entry below gives a single T cell receptor beta chain sequence along with its context. Its antigen has not been determined. Base-call qualities are not available, and no considerably larger clone is one nucleotide away. This entry is derived from a study of OX40 agonist ivuxolimab in advanced cancers. In the study overall: Ivuxolimab was an agonistic, fully human IgG2 monoclonal antibody directed against OX40 (CD134), a costimulatory receptor. Three dose-escalation patients achieved partial responses, one with hepatocellular carcinoma and two with cutaneous melanoma. The purpose of peripheral TCRbeta sequencing was to test whether ivuxolimab changed TCR sequence diversity and led to clonal T-cell expansion. Of the approximately 54 patients in dose escalation, about 20 had hepatocellular carcinoma, about 15 had melanoma, 9 had renal cell carcinoma and 9 had head and neck cancer. Prior anti-PD-1, anti-PD-L1 or anti-CTLA-4 therapy was permitted, and approximately 39% of dose-escalation patients had received checkpoint inhibitors. The paper reports the monotherapy dose-escalation portion (N = 52 patients) of the phase I ivuxolimab trial. Intravenous ivuxolimab was administered to patients every 2 weeks at six dose levels: 0.01, 0.1, 0.3, 1.5, 3 and 10 mg/kg. A male proportion of around 81% and a mean age of about 60 years, ranging from roughly 23 to 85, were recorded for the dose-escalation cohort. Study-wide conclusions, independent of this receptor: At doses of 0.1 to 3.0 mg/kg, clonal expansion of both CD4+ and CD8+ blood T cells was observed from baseline to week 6. Low levels of normalized T-cell clonal expansion were also seen in some nonresponding patients. After ivuxolimab, CD8+ T cells had more expanded clones than CD4+ T cells on average. In the 0.1-3.0 mg/kg groups, partial responders had among the lowest normalized peripheral clonal expansion, particularly in CD8+ T cells. Which antigens the clonally expanded peripheral T cells were specific for was not determined.

Patients with autoimmune disease history or receiving systemic immunosuppression were excluded from the trial. Peripheral blood for TCR sequencing was collected from all dose cohorts at baseline, on cycle 4 day 1, and on cycle 7 day 1. The samples were drawn from a first-in-human, open-label, multicenter phase I dose-escalation trial of ivuxolimab. Adults with locally advanced or metastatic melanoma, renal cell, hepatocellular, or head and neck squamous cell carcinoma were enrolled in the trial. Before TCR sequencing, CD4+ and CD8+ T cells were separately sorted from peripheral blood. For sequencing of the TCRbeta CDR3 region, genomic DNA was extracted from the sorted cells. TCRbeta CDR3 regions were sequenced using the immunoSEQ Assay. TCRdb re-hosts the immuneACCESS table, in-frame sequences only. Its copies lack some clones; in the studies checked, an unresolved V gene accounts for under half of them, and the cause for the rest is not known. The sample table contains tens of thousands of clones; only one count was recorded for more than 80% of them. In total, the top ten clones hold 6.5% to 9% of the sample.

The germline V gene (reference sequence) sets CDR1 to SEHNR and CDR2 to FQNEAQ. V is shortened by 3 bases, J by 1 base, and the region joining them spans 15 bases. Reading from cysteine to phenylalanine, the CDR3 counts 16 amino acids. Left in the record is the CDR3 DNA by itself, 48 bases read in frame from the first base. The origin of this receptor is an adult with an advanced solid tumor such as melanoma, head and neck, liver or kidney cancer. Rearrangement joined TRBV7-9 to TRBJ2-5, and possibly TRBD2, on 6 matching bases. Source: CD4+ or CD8+ T cells sorted from blood, taken in a trial of the OX40 agonist ivuxolimab. The CDR3 amino acid sequence is: CASSFGGGPSQETQYF. Read as DNA, the sequence is TGTGCCAGCAGCTTTGGAGGAGGGCCTTCCCAAGAGACCCAGTACTTC.